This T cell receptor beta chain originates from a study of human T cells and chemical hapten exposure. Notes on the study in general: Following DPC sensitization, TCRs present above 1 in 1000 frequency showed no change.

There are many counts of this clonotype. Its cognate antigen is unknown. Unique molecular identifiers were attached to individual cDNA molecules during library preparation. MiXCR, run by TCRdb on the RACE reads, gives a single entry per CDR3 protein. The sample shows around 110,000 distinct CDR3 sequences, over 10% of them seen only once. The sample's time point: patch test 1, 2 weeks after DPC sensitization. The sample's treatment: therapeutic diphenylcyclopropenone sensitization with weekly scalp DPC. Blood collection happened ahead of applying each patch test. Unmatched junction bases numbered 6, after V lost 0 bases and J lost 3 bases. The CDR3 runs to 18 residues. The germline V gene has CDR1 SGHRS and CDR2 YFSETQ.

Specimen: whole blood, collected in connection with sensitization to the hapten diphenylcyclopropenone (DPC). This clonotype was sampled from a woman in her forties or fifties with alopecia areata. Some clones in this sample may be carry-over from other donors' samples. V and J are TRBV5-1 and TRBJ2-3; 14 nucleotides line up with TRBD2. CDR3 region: CASSLAGTSGRRTDTQYF. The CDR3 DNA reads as TGCGCCAGCAGCTTGGCTGGGACTAGCGGGAGAAGGACAGATACGCAGTATTTT.